This is a list of T cell receptor beta chains from one sample in a study of T-cell memory formation after mild COVID-19. TCRdb used MiXCR to reprocess the 5' RACE reads, holding one entry per CDR3 protein. Of 250,000 to 300,000 distinct CDR3 sequences in the sample, about a sixth are singletons; the top ten hold roughly 24%. The material sequenced was PBMCs or a T cell subset sorted from them (not recorded which). All receptors derive from a man aged 18 to 30 who had mild COVID-19 (a few samples of this study predate the infection). Cell type and time point are not known. Both conserved end residues are part of each CDR3. The D gene is left open where the match is weak. Rows may omit the clone size; those that give it use once, few, many or a size class.

V	D	size	J	DNA	CDR3
TRBV6-2/TRBV6-3	.	.	TRBJ2-1	TGTGCCATCAGTTACGGGCCGGGGGATGAGCAGTTCTTC	CAISYGPGDEQFF
TRBV6-2/TRBV6-3	TRBD1	few	TRBJ1-1	TGTGCCAGCAGTTGGGACAGCACTGAAGCTTTCTTT	CASSWDSTEAFF
TRBV5-1	.	few	TRBJ1-1	TGCGCCAGCGCACTGACAGGGAACACTGAAGCTTTCTTT	CASALTGNTEAFF
TRBV20-1	TRBD1	few	TRBJ1-1	TGCAGTGCTAGGGTTGGGGACAGGGGGCCCCCTGAAGCTTTCTTT	CSARVGDRGPPEAFF
TRBV4-1	TRBD1	.	TRBJ1-2	TGCGCCAGCAGCCAACCCAGACAGGGGAGTAGGTATGGCTACACCTTC	CASSQPRQGSRYGYTF
TRBV20-1	.	once	TRBJ2-7	TGCAGTGCTATCCGGGATCCCTACGAGCAGTACTTC	CSAIRDPYEQYF
TRBV7-2	.	.	TRBJ1-6	TGTGCCAGCAGCTTGGGGCCCCCCCTCCACTTT	CASSLGPPLHF
TRBV4-1	.	few	TRBJ1-2	TGCGCCAGCAGCCAGGGAATGAAGAACTATGGCTACACCTTC	CASSQGMKNYGYTF
TRBV6-5	TRBD1	many	TRBJ2-7	TGTGCCAGCAGTTACGCCGGACAGGCCTACGAGCAGTACTTC	CASSYAGQAYEQYF
TRBV7-6	TRBD2	.	TRBJ2-7	TGTGCCAGCAGCCCTGAGGTAGCGGGGTTCCACGAGCAGTACTTC	CASSPEVAGFHEQYF
TRBV28	.	few	TRBJ1-5	TGTGCCAGCAGCCCGTCAGCGGCTGGGGGCTTTCAGCCCCAGCATTTT	CASSPSAAGGFQPQHF
TRBV15	.	.	TRBJ2-1	TGTGCCACCAGCAGAGATGGAGGAGTAGAGCAGTTCTTC	CATSRDGGVEQFF
TRBV20-1	.	many	TRBJ1-6	TGCAGTGCTAGAGATCCAAGACACAGGACCTATAATTCACCCCTCCACTTT	CSARDPRHRTYNSPLHF
TRBV24-1	TRBD1	few	TRBJ2-2	TGTGCCACCTCTCCGGACAGGGGACCGAACACCGGGGAGCTGTTTTTT	CATSPDRGPNTGELFF
TRBV5-1	.	many	TRBJ2-7	TGCGCCAGCAGCTTGACTAGTACCTACGAGCAGTACTTC	CASSLTSTYEQYF
TRBV12-3/TRBV12-4	TRBD2	.	TRBJ2-5	TGTGCCAGCAGTCCCCGGGGGGGGAGCGGTAGAGAGACCCAGTACTTC	CASSPRGGSGRETQYF
TRBV5-1	TRBD1	few	TRBJ1-1	TGCGCCAGCAGCTCCCAGGGGGCGGACACTGAAGCTTTCTTT	CASSSQGADTEAFF
TRBV15	TRBD2	.	TRBJ2-5	TGTGCCACCAGCAGAGGAGCGGGGGGGTTTCAAGAGACCCAGTACTTC	CATSRGAGGFQETQYF
TRBV27	.	many	TRBJ2-3	TGTGCCAGCAGCTTCCGCCTCCGAGAGTCGGGCACAGATACGCAGTATTTT	CASSFRLRESGTDTQYF
TRBV25-1	.	few	TRBJ2-5	TGTGCCAGCAGTGAGTCGATTGTGTCCAATATAGGGACCCAGTACTTC	CASSESIVSNIGTQYF
TRBV7-8	.	once	TRBJ1-5	TGTGCCAGCAGCTCCCGGATGGGGGGAAATCAGCCCCAGCATTTT	CASSSRMGGNQPQHF
TRBV7-9	.	.	TRBJ1-1	TGTGCCAGCAGCTTGTCCCCCATCGGGAGGGGCAGGGACACTGAAGCTTTCTTT	CASSLSPIGRGRDTEAFF
TRBV20-1	TRBD2	.	TRBJ2-7	TGCAGTGCTAAGGGCCCGGGACTAACCTACGAGCAGTACTTC	CSAKGPGLTYEQYF
TRBV20-1	.	.	TRBJ1-1	TGCAGTGCCCCATCACAGGGGAACACTGAAGCTTTCTTT	CSAPSQGNTEAFF
TRBV14	.	many	TRBJ1-6	TGTGCCAGCAGCCAAGAGGGGGCTCTCGGTACACCCCTCCACTTT	CASSQEGALGTPLHF
TRBV11-2	.	.	TRBJ2-5	TGTGCCAGCAGCTTAGATTTGAGGGGGGAAGAGACCCAGTACTTC	CASSLDLRGEETQYF
TRBV9	.	few	TRBJ1-2	TGTGCCAGCAGCGTAGCGGAGGGGCTCTATGGCTACACCTTC	CASSVAEGLYGYTF
TRBV24-1	.	.	TRBJ1-2	TGTGCCACCAGTGATTTGAACAGAAACTATGGCTCCACCTTC	CATSDLNRNYGSTF
TRBV12-5	.	few	TRBJ1-1	TGTGCTAGTGGCCCGGGGCCCGGGAACACTGAAGCTTTCTTT	CASGPGPGNTEAFF
TRBV5-1	.	.	TRBJ1-4	TGCGCCAGCAGCTTGTACGGTGATAATGAAAAACTGTTTTTT	CASSLYGDNEKLFF
TRBV4-2	.	.	TRBJ1-5	TGTGCCAGCAGCCAAGATCTAGGGCCGGTTAAGCCCCAGCATTTT	CASSQDLGPVKPQHF
TRBV6-4	.	.	TRBJ1-2	TGTGCCAGCAGCCCCAGGGGAAAGGGGGGCTACACCTTC	CASSPRGKGGYTF
TRBV7-9	TRBD1	many	TRBJ1-2	TGTGCCAGCAGCGGAGACAGGGGTAGTAACTATGGCTACACCTTC	CASSGDRGSNYGYTF
TRBV16	.	.	TRBJ1-5	TGTGCCAGCAAACGGGGCGGGAATCAGCCCCAGCATTTT	CASKRGGNQPQHF
TRBV9	TRBD2	.	TRBJ2-3	TGTGCCAGCAGCGCGAGGGGCGGGGGGACCCAGATGGGGGCAGATACGCAGTATTTT	CASSARGGGTQMGADTQYF
TRBV9	TRBD2	.	TRBJ2-5	TGTGCCAGCAGCGTAGGTAGCGGGGGCCACCAAGAGACCCAGTACTTC	CASSVGSGGHQETQYF
TRBV24-1	TRBD2	.	TRBJ2-1	TGTGCCACCAGTGACCCTAGCGGGGGATTTTGGAATGAGCAGTTCTTC	CATSDPSGGFWNEQFF
TRBV6-1	.	.	TRBJ2-5	TGTGCCAGCGGGCCCGGGAGAGAGACCCAGTACTTC	CASGPGRETQYF
TRBV7-8	.	.	TRBJ2-1	TGTGCAGCGGCCCGGGACGTCAGCTCCTACAATGAGCAGTTCTTC	CAAARDVSSYNEQFF
TRBV20-1	TRBD2	few	TRBJ2-3	TGCAGTGCACCGCGGGAGGGGATAACAGATACGCAGTATTTT	CSAPREGITDTQYF
TRBV12-3/TRBV12-4	.	.	TRBJ1-5	TGTGCCAGCAGCAACCGGGTCAGGAAGAGTCAGCCCCAGCATTTT	CASSNRVRKSQPQHF
TRBV5-1	.	few	TRBJ2-1	TGCGCCAGCGGCGTCTCGGAACCCTACAATGAGCAGTTCTTC	CASGVSEPYNEQFF
TRBV3-1	TRBD2	.	TRBJ2-1	TGTGCCAGCAGCCGCGGGGGGCCCAGTTACGATGAGCAGTTCTTC	CASSRGGPSYDEQFF
TRBV10-2	.	few	TRBJ2-1	TGCGCCAGCAGTAGCGTCTCCTACAATGAGCAGTTCTTC	CASSSVSYNEQFF
TRBV12-3/TRBV12-4	.	.	TRBJ2-1	TGTGCCAGCACCTCAATAGCGGCAGGCTACAATGAGCAGTTCTTC	CASTSIAAGYNEQFF
TRBV5-1	TRBD1	few	TRBJ1-4	TGCGCCAGCAGCTCAGGACAGGGTGGAGAAAAACTGTTTTTT	CASSSGQGGEKLFF
TRBV5-5	.	.	TRBJ1-1	TGTGCCATCGTGGGGAGCCCTGAAGCTTTCTTT	CAIVGSPEAFF
TRBV7-6	TRBD1	.	TRBJ2-1	TGTGCCAGCAGCTCCCCCAGGGGGCGAATCTACAATGAGCAGTTCTTC	CASSSPRGRIYNEQFF
TRBV7-9	.	once	TRBJ1-6	TGTGCCAGCAGCTTAGCGGCCTCGGGGGGTGCTTCACCCCTCCACTTT	CASSLAASGGASPLHF
TRBV7-2	.	.	TRBJ2-1	TGTGCCAGCAGCTTAGCTCCGAGCGATGAGCAGTTCTTC	CASSLAPSDEQFF